This is a list of T cell receptor beta chains from one sample in a study of PD-1 blockade in classical Hodgkin lymphoma. Sequencing was performed with immunoSEQ multiplex PCR; in TCRdb, only in-frame clones are kept and a portion is missing. The table shows about 46,000 clones, with roughly 80% occurring only once. Sequencing used peripheral blood mononuclear cells (PBMCs), obtained before the second cycle of nivolumab. Source of these receptors: a human donor with classical Hodgkin lymphoma. The CDR3 runs from the conserved cysteine through the conserved F or W. A D gene is named only where the DNA matches it firmly. Expanded clones are given a class, and other clones once, few, many or no size at all.

J: TRBJ1-1; V: TRBV7-2; D: -; size: once; DNA: TGTGCCAGCAGCTTATCAAGGGTTTCAGCTGAAGCTTTCTTT; CDR3: CASSLSRVSAEAFF
J: TRBJ1-2; V: TRBV28; D: -; size: -; DNA: TGTGCCAGCCGCAGGGGCCTAGGCTACACCTTC; CDR3: CASRRGLGYTF
J: TRBJ2-1; V: TRBV4-2; D: -; size: -; DNA: TGTGCCAGCAGCCAAGCTCTAGGGGGGGGCGCTTACAATGAGCAGTTCTTC; CDR3: CASSQALGGGAYNEQFF
J: TRBJ1-1; V: TRBV19; D: TRBD1; size: -; DNA: TGTGCCAGTAGTAAGACAGGGAGGGCCACTGAAGCTTTCTTT; CDR3: CASSKTGRATEAFF
J: TRBJ1-1; V: TRBV5-6; D: -; size: -; DNA: TGTGCCAGCACCTTAGATCACACTGAAGCTTTCTTT; CDR3: CASTLDHTEAFF
J: TRBJ1-4; V: TRBV27; D: -; size: once; DNA: TGTGCCAGCAGCCGGTGGTCGGGTACTAATGAAAAACTGTTTTTT; CDR3: CASSRWSGTNEKLFF
J: TRBJ1-2; V: TRBV20-1; D: -; size: -; DNA: TGCAGTGCCTCGGCGGACTATGGCTACACCTTC; CDR3: CSASADYGYTF
J: TRBJ1-2; V: TRBV7-2; D: -; size: -; DNA: TGTGCCAGCAGCTTAGGAGGAGGACAGAGCTATGGCTACACCTTC; CDR3: CASSLGGGQSYGYTF
J: TRBJ1-1; V: TRBV5-1; D: -; size: -; DNA: TGCGCCAGCACACAAACCTTCATGAACACTGAAGCTTTCTTT; CDR3: CASTQTFMNTEAFF
J: TRBJ1-5; V: TRBV19; D: TRBD1; size: -; DNA: TGTGCCAGTAGTTCCTGGACAGGGGGCGCGGATCAGCCCCAGCATTTT; CDR3: CASSSWTGGADQPQHF
J: TRBJ2-1; V: TRBV11-3; D: TRBD2; size: -; DNA: TGTGCCAGCAGCTTAAGAAGGCTAGCGGGGCAGTTCTTC; CDR3: CASSLRRLAGQFF
J: TRBJ2-7; V: TRBV10-3; D: TRBD1; size: few; DNA: TGTGCCATCAACCGACAGGGCGATGGGGAGCAGTACTTC; CDR3: CAINRQGDGEQYF
J: TRBJ2-7; V: TRBV5-5; D: -; size: medium-sized; DNA: TGTGCCAGCAGCTTTTTAGGGGTATACGAGCAGTACTTC; CDR3: CASSFLGVYEQYF
J: TRBJ2-1; V: TRBV5-4; D: TRBD2; size: -; DNA: TGTGCCAGCAGCGCCTCACTAGCGGGAGCTCCGAATGAGCAGTTCTTC; CDR3: CASSASLAGAPNEQFF
J: TRBJ2-5; V: TRBV6-6; D: TRBD2; size: -; DNA: TGTGCCAGCAGCATGGGACTAGCGGGAGGATCTGAGCAGTACTTC; CDR3: CASSMGLAGGSEQYF
J: TRBJ1-5; V: TRBV7-2; D: -; size: -; DNA: TGTGCCAGCAGCTTAGCCGGTTATAGCAATCAGCCCCAGCATTTT; CDR3: CASSLAGYSNQPQHF
J: TRBJ2-7; V: TRBV7-2; D: -; size: few; DNA: TGTGCCAGCAGCTTAGGCCCACTAGCTAACTACGAGCAGTACTTC; CDR3: CASSLGPLANYEQYF
J: TRBJ1-2; V: TRBV6-5; D: -; size: -; DNA: TGTGCCAGCAGTGAACTTCGGGGGCATGAAGGCTACACCTTC; CDR3: CASSELRGHEGYTF
J: TRBJ2-7; V: TRBV6-1; D: -; size: -; DNA: TGTGCCAGCAGTGAAGCGCGGGGGCCGAGCGAGCAGTACTTC; CDR3: CASSEARGPSEQYF
J: TRBJ1-2; V: TRBV6-5; D: -; size: -; DNA: TGTGCCAGCAGTGACTTTCAGGGCCTCAGCGGCTACACCTTC; CDR3: CASSDFQGLSGYTF